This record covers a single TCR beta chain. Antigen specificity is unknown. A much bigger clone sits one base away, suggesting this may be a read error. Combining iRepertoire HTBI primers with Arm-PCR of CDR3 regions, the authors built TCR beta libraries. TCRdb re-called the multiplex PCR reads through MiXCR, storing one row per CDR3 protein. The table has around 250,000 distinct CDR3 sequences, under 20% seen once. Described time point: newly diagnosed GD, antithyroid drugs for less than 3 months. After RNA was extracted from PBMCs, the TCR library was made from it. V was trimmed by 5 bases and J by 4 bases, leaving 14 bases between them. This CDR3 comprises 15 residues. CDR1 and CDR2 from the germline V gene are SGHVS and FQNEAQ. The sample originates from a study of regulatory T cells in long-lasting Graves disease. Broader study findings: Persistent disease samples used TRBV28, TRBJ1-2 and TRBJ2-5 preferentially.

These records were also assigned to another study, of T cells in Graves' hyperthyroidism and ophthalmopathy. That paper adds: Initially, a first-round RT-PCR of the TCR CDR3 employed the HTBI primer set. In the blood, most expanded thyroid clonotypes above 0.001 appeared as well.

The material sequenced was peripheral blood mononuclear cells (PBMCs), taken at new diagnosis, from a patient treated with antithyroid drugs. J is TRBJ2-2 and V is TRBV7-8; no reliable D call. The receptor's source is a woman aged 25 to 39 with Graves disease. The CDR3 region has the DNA TGTGCCAGCAGCCGTAGCCCTCGCGGCACCGGGGAGCTGTTTTTT. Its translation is CASSRSPRGTGELFF.